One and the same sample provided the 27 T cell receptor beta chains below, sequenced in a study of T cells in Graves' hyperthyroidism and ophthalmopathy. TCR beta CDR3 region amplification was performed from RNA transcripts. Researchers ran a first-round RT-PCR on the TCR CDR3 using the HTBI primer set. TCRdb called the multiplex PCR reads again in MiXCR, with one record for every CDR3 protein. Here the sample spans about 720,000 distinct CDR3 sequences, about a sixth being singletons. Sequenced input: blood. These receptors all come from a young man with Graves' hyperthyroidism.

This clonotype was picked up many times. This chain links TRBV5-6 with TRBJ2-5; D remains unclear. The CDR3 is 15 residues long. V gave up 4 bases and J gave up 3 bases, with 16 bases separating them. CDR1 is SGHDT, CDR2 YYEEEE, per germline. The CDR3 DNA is TGTGCCAGCAGCACGGCGGTTAGGGCGGAAGAGACCCAGTACTTC. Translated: CASSTAVRAEETQYF. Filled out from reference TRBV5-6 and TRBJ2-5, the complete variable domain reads DAGVTQSPTHLIKTRGQQVTLRCSPKSGHDTVSWYQQALGQGPQFIFQYYEEEERQRGNFPDRFSGHQFPNYSSELNVNALLLGDSALYLCASSTAVRAEETQYFGPGTRLLVL.

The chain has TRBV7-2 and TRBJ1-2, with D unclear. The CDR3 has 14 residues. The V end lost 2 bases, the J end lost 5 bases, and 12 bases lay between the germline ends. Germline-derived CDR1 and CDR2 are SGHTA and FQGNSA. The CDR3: CASSLSNWRYGYTF. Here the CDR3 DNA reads TGTGCCAGCAGCTTATCTAACTGGCGGTATGGCTACACCTTC.

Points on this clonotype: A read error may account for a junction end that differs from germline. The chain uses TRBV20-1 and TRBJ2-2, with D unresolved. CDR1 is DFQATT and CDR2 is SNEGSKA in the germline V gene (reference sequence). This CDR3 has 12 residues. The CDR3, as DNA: TGCAGTGCTGCTAGAAACACCTGGGAGCTGTTTTTT. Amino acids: CSAARNTWELFF.

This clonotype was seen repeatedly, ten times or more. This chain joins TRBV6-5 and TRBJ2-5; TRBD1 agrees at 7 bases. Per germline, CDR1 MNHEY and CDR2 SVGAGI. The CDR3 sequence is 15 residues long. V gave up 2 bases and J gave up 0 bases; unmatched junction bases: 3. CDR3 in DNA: TGTGCCAGCAGTTACCTGGGACAGAACCAAGAGACCCAGTACTTC. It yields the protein CASSYLGQNQETQYF.

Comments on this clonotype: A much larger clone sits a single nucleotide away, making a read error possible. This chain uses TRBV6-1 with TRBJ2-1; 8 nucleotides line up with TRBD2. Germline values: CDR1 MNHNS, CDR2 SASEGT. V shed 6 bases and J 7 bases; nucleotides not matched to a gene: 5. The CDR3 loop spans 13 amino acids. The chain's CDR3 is CASRRGAGNEQFF. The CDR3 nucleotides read TGTGCCAGCAGGCGGGGGGCCGGGAATGAGCAGTTCTTC.

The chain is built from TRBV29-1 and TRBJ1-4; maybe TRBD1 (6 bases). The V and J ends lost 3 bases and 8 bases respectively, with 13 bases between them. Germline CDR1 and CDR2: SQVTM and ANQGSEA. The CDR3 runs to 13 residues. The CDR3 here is CSVEKQGGEKLFF. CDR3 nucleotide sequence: TGCAGCGTTGAGAAACAGGGTGGAGAAAAACTGTTTTTT.

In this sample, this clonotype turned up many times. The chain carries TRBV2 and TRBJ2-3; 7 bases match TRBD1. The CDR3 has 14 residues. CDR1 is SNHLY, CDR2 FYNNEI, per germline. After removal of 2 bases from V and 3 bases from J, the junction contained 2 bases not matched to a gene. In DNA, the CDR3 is TGTGCCAGCAGTGAAAGCAGGGGGACAGATACGCAGTATTTT. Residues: CASSESRGTDTQYF. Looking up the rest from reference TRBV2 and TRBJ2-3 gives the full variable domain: EPEVTQTPSHQVTQMGQEVILRCVPISNHLYFYWYRQILGQKVEFLVSFYNNEISEKSEIFDDQFSVERPDGSNFTLKIRSTKLEDSAMYFCASSESRGTDTQYFGPGTRLTVL.

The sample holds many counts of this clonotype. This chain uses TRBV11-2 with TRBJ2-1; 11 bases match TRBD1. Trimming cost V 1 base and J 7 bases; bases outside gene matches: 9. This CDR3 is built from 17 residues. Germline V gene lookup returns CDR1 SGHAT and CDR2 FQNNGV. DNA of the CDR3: TGTGCCAGCAGCTTAGTTGTCTGGACAGGGGGCGGGAATGAGCAGTTCTTC. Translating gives CASSLVVWTGGGNEQFF.

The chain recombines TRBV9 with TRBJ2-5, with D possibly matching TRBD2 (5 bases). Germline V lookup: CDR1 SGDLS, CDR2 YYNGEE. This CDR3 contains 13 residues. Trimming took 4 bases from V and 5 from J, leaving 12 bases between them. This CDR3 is CASSRGVSETQYF. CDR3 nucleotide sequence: TGTGCCAGCAGCCGGGGAGTTTCGGAGACCCAGTACTTC.

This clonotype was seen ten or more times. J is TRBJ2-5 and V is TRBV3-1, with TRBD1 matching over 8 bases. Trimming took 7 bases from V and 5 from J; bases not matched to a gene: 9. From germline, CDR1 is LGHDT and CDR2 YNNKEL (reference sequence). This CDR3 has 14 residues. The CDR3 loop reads CASTRGTGRETQYF. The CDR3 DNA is TGTGCCAGCACCCGTGGGACAGGTCGGGAGACCCAGTACTTC.

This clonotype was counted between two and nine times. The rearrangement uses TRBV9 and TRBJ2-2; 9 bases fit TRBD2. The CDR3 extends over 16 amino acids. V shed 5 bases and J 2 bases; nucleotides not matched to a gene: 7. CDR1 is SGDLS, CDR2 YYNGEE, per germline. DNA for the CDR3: TGTGCCAGCAGATTAGGACTAGCGAGCAACACCGGGGAGCTGTTTTTT. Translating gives CASRLGLASNTGELFF.

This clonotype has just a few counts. The CDR3 region has the DNA TGTGCCAGCAGCCGTCTAGCGGACTCCTCCTACGAGCAGTACTTC. Protein: CASSRLADSSYEQYF. The gene calls are TRBV7-2 and TRBJ2-7; 7 positions agree with TRBD2. V trimming: 5 bases; J trimming: 0 bases; junction bases outside the gene matches: 7. The CDR3 runs to 15 residues. CDR1 and CDR2 from the germline V gene are SGHTA and FQGNSA.

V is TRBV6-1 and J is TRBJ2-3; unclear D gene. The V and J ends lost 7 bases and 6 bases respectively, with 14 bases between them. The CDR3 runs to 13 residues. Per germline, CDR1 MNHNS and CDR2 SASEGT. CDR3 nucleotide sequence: TGTGCCAGCAAGTTAGGAGTAACGGATACGCAGTATTTT. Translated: CASKLGVTDTQYF.

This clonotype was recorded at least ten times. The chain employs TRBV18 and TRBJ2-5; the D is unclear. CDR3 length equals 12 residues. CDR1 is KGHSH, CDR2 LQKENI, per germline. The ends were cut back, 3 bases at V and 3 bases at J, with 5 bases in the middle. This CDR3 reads CASSPAKETQYF. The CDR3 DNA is TGTGCCAGCTCACCGGCTAAAGAGACCCAGTACTTC.

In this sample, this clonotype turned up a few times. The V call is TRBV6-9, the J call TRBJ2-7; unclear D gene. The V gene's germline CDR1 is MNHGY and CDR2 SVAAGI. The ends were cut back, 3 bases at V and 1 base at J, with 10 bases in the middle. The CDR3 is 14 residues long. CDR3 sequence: CASSYDGVSYEQYF. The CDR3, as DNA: TGTGCCAGCAGTTACGATGGGGTATCCTACGAGCAGTACTTC.

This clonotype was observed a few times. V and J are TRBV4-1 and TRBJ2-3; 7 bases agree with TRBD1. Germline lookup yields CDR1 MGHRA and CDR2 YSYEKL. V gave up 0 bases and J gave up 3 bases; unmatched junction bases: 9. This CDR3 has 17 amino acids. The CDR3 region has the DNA TGCGCCAGCAGCCAAGAGAGAGGACGGACAGGTACAGATACGCAGTATTTT. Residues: CASSQERGRTGTDTQYF.

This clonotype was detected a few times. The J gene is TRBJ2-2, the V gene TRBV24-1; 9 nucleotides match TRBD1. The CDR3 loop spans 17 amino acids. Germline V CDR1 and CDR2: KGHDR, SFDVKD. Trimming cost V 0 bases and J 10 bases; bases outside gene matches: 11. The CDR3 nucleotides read TGTGCCACCAGTGATTTGCGTGGGGGACAGGGTCTGGAGGAGCTGTTTTTT. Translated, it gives CATSDLRGGQGLEELFF.

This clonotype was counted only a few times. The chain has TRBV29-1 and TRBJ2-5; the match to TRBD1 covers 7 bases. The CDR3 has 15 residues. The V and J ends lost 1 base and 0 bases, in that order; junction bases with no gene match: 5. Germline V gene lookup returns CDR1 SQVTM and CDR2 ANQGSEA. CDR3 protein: CSVEGDRDNQETQYF. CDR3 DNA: TGCAGCGTTGAAGGAGACAGGGACAACCAAGAGACCCAGTACTTC.

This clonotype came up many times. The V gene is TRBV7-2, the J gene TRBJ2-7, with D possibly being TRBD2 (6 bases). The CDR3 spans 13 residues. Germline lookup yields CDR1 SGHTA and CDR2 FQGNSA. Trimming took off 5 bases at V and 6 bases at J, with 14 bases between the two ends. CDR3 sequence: CASSPGRGLEQYF. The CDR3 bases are TGTGCCAGCAGCCCCGGGAGAGGGCTCGAGCAGTACTTC.

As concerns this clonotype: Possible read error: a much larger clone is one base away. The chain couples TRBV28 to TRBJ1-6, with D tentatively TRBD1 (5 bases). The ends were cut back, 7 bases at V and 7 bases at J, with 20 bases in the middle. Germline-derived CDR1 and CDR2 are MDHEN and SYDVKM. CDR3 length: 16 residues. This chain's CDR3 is CASTIPMGVANSPLHF. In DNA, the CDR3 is TGTGCCAGCACCATACCCATGGGGGTGGCAAATTCACCCCTCCACTTT. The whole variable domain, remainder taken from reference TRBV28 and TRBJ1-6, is DVKVTQSSRYLVKRTGEKVFLECVQDMDHENMFWYRQDPGLGLRLIYFSYDVKMKEKGDIPEGYSVSREKKERFSLILESASTNQTSMYLCASTIPMGVANSPLHFGNGTRLTVT.

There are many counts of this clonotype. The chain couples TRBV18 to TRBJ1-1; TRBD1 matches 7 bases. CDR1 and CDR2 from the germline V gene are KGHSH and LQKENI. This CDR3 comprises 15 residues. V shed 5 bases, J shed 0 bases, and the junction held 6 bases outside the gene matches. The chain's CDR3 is CASSKSGTVNTEAFF. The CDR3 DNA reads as TGTGCCAGCTCAAAATCCGGGACAGTGAACACTGAAGCTTTCTTT.

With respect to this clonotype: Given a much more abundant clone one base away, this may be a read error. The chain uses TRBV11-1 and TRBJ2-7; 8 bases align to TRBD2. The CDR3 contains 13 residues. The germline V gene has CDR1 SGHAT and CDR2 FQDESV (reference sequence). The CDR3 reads CASGLAGSNEQYF. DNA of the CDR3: TGTGCCAGCGGCTTAGCGGGGTCGAACGAGCAGTACTTC.

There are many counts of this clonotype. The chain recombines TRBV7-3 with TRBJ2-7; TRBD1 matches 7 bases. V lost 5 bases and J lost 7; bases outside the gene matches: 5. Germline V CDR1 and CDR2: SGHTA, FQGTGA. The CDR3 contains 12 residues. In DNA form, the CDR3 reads TGTGCCAGCAGCCCTCGACAGGGAGAGCAGTACTTC. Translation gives CASSPRQGEQYF.

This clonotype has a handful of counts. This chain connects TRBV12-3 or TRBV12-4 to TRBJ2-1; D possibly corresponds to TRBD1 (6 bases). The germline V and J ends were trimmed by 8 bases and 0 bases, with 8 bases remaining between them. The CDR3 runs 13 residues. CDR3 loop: CASRDNSYNEQFF. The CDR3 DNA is TGTGCCAGCCGGGACAACTCCTACAATGAGCAGTTCTTC.

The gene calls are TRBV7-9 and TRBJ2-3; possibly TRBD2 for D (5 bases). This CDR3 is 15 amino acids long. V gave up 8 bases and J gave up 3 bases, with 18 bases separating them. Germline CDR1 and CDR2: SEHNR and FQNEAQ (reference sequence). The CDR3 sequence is CASGWLRGQTDTQYF. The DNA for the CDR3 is TGTGCCAGCGGGTGGCTTAGAGGGCAGACAGATACGCAGTATTTT.

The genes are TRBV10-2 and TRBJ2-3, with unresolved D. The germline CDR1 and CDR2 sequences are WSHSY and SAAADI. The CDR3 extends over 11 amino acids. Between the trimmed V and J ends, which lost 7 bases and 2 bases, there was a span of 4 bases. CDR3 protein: CASITTDTQYF. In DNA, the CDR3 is TGCGCCAGCATCACCACAGATACGCAGTATTTT.

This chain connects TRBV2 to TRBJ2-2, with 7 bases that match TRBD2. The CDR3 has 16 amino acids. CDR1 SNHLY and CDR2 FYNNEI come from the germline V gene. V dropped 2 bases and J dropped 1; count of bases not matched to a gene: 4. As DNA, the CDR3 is TGTGCCAGCAGTGAACTAGCGGTTCAGAACACCGGGGAGCTGTTTTTT. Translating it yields CASSELAVQNTGELFF.